This T cell receptor beta chain derives from a study of blood T cell repertoires in COVID-19. As for the study in general: Sources were T cells, B-cell-depleted T cells, or PBMCs; the material itself was cDNA or gDNA.

In germline, CDR1 is SGHNT, CDR2 YYREEE (reference sequence). V shed 0 bases and J shed 6 bases, with 9 bases lying between them. The length of the CDR3 is 14 residues. Sequencing was performed with immunoSEQ multiplex PCR; in TCRdb, only in-frame clones are kept and a portion is missing. Of more than 110,000 clones in the sample, about four fifths were seen once. The source is a human donor in a cohort sampled during active COVID-19. The rearrangement uses TRBV5-4 and TRBJ2-2; D call uncertain. Sequenced: peripheral blood. Here the CDR3 DNA reads TGTGCCAGCAGCTTGGTAGGAGTCCCCGGGGAGCTGTTTTTT. Protein product: CASSLVGVPGELFF.